This T cell receptor beta chain was captured in a study of immune heterogeneity within non-small cell lung tumors. Study-level background: Squamous cell carcinomas accounted for a few of the tumors, non-squamous carcinomas for roughly 10, and 1 was not otherwise specified.

The table lists this clonotype with many counts. Its antigen is unknown. Study-wide results and limits: Identical dominant CDR3 beta clonotypes recurred among a patient's tumor sites, alongside site-unique high-frequency clones. Individual patients largely had distinct high-frequency T-cell receptor beta clonotypes from one another.

The V gene end was trimmed by 1 base and the J gene end by 5 bases; junction bases not matched to a gene: 2. The CDR3 is 14 amino acids. Per the germline V gene, CDR1 is DFQATT and CDR2 is SNEGSKA (reference sequence). At 450 to 650 ng per sample, bulk tumor genomic DNA provided the template. Surgical sampling yielded several biopsies per primary tumor (spaced far apart). Untreated, newly diagnosed non-small cell lung cancer patients underwent curative surgery. Donors were newly diagnosed non-small cell lung cancer patients having surgery with curative intent. Multiplex PCR with 32 V and 13 J primers amplified TCR beta CDR3. Each CDR3 protein gets one entry after TCRdb re-called the multiplex PCR reads with MiXCR. The sample carries about 11,000 distinct CDR3 sequences, 15% to 25% recorded once.

The source is a man in his 60s with non-small cell lung cancer. The V gene is TRBV20-1, the J gene TRBJ2-2; TRBD1 agrees at 9 bases. Specimen: lung tumor tissue. The CDR3 protein is CSARGDRVTGELFF. CDR3 nucleotides: TGCAGTGCTAGAGGGGACAGGGTGACCGGGGAGCTGTTTTTT.